The clone carrying this T cell receptor (beta chain) was seen at least ten times. The antigen remains undetermined. This sample was taken from a study of T cells in Graves' hyperthyroidism and ophthalmopathy. Overall study findings and caveats: Blood samples included most of the expanded thyroid clonotypes exceeding 0.001.

The length of the CDR3 is 14 residues. V dropped 4 bases and J dropped 9; count of bases not matched to a gene: 6. Germline values: CDR1 SGHAT, CDR2 FQNNGV. RNA transcripts served as the template for amplifying TCR beta CDR3 regions. During a first-round RT-PCR of the TCR CDR3, the HTBI primer set was used. MiXCR, applied by TCRdb to the multiplex PCR reads, yields one record per CDR3 protein. The repertoire holds a few hundred thousand distinct CDR3 sequences, with over 20% as singletons. The V gene is TRBV11-2, the J gene TRBJ2-1; TRBD2 matches at 10 bases. Sequencing was performed on blood. This clonotype originated in a woman aged 45-59 years with Graves' hyperthyroidism. CDR3 DNA sequence: TGTGCCAGCAGCTCCCTAGCGGGAGCACCTGAGCAGTTCTTC. Translating gives CASSSLAGAPEQFF.